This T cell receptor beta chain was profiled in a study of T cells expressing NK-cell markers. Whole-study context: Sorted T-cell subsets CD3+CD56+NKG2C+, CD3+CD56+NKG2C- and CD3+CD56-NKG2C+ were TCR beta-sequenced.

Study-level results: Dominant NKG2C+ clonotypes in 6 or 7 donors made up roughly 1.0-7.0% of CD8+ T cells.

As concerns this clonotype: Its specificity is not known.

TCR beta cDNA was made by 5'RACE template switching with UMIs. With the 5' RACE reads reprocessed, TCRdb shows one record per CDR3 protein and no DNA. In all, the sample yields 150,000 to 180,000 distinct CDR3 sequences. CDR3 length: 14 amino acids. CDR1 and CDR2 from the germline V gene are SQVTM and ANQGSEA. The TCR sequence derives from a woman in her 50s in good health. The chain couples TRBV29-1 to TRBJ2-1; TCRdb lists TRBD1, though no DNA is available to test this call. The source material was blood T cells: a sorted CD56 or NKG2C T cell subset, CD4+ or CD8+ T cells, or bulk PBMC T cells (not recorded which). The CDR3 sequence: CSVVGPNRGNEQFF.